This T cell receptor (beta chain) was retrieved from a study of early stage breast cancer tumors. Study-wide findings and caveats: Commonly generated sequences made up most enriched TCRB sequences shared between patients. Blood repertoires resembled normal breast more than tumor.

Note on this clone: Its antigen remains unknown.

The germline V and J ends were trimmed by 2 bases and 4 bases, with 14 bases remaining between them. In germline, CDR1 is WNHNN, CDR2 SYGVQD (reference sequence). This CDR3 contains 15 residues. The repertoire was sequenced with immunoSEQ multiplex PCR; TCRdb's copy has only in-frame clones and lacks some. The table lists just over 50,000 clones, around 80% of them singletons. The V and J genes are TRBV10-1 and TRBJ1-1; a possible D gene is TRBD1 (5 bases). The receptor comes from a person in their 40s with breast cancer. Sequenced: blood. CDR3 residues: CASSESRVGGTEAFF. The CDR3 coding sequence is TGCGCCAGCAGTGAGAGCAGGGTGGGCGGCACTGAAGCTTTCTTT.